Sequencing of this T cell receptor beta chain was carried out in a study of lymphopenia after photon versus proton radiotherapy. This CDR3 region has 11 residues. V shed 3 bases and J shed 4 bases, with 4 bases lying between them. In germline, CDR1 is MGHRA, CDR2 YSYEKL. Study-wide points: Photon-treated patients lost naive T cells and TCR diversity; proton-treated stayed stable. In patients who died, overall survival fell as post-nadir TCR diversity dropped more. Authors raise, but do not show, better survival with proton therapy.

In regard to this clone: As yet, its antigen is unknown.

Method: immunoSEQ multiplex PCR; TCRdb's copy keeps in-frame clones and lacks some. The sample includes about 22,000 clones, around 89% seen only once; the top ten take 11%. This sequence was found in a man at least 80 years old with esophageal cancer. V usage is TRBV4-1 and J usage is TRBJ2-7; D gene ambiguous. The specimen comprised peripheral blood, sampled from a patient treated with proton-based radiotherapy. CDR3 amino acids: CASSQRYEQYF. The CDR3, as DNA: TGCGCCAGCAGCCAGCGGTACGAGCAGTACTTC.